These 7 T cell receptor beta chains originate from one sample sequenced in a study of blood T cell repertoires in COVID-19. This table comes from immunoSEQ multiplex PCR, and its TCRdb copy is limited to in-frame clones, with some not included. Of 150,000 to 200,000 clones in the sample, roughly 88% are singletons; the top ten hold 4% to 5%. The specimen sequenced was peripheral blood. The origin of the receptors is a woman in her 30s with acute or convalescent COVID-19.

V usage is TRBV19 and J usage is TRBJ1-5; D remains ambiguous. Trimming took 3 bases from V and 4 from J, leaving 10 bases between them. The CDR3 runs 14 residues. Germline values: CDR1 LNHDA, CDR2 SQIVND (reference sequence). Here the CDR3 DNA reads TGTGCCAGTAGTATTTGGGCACCTAATCAGCCCCAGCATTTT. Translating gives CASSIWAPNQPQHF.

This clone has just one count. This rearrangement joins TRBV19 to TRBJ1-5; TRBD1 agrees at 7 bases. This CDR3 contains 16 residues. Germline V gene lookup returns CDR1 LNHDA and CDR2 SQIVND (reference sequence). With V trimmed by 4 bases and J by 2 bases, 8 bases remained unmatched. The CDR3 loop is CASSTTGQGGNQPQHF. CDR3 DNA sequence: TGTGCCAGTAGTACGACAGGGCAGGGGGGCAATCAGCCCCAGCATTTT.

The rearrangement joins TRBV24-1 to TRBJ2-7; D is possibly TRBD1 (5 bases). Trimming pared 2 bases from V and 5 bases from J, leaving 6 bases between. The CDR3 consists of 12 residues. Germline values: CDR1 KGHDR, CDR2 SFDVKD. CDR3 sequence: CATSDWGHEQYF. The DNA of the CDR3 is TGTGCCACCAGTGATTGGGGCCACGAGCAGTACTTC.

The chain carries TRBV6-1 and TRBJ2-2, with D hard to call. This CDR3 spans 16 amino acids. The V and J ends lost 2 bases and 0 bases respectively, with 10 bases between them. The germline CDR1 and CDR2 sequences are MNHNS and SASEGT. The CDR3 region is CASSEFLPANTGELFF. In nucleotides, the CDR3 is TGTGCCAGCAGTGAATTTCTTCCCGCGAACACCGGGGAGCTGTTTTTT.

This chain links TRBV5-6 with TRBJ1-3; 7 bases align to TRBD1. Germline lookup yields CDR1 SGHDT and CDR2 YYEEEE. Losses at the gene ends were 6 bases for V and 2 bases for J; bases not matched to a gene: 5. The CDR3 is 14 residues long. CDR3 loop: CASNTGVTGNTIYF. The CDR3 region has the DNA TGTGCCAGCAATACAGGGGTAACTGGAAACACCATATATTTT.

The chain couples TRBV10-2 to TRBJ1-5, with a weak D call TRBD1 (5 bases). Germline CDR1 and CDR2: WSHSY and SAAADI. Between the trimmed V and J ends, which lost 5 bases and 2 bases, there was a span of 13 bases. CDR3 length: 15 residues. CDR3 region: CASSPGGEGNQPQHF. In nucleotides, the CDR3 is TGCGCCAGCAGTCCGGGAGGGGAAGGCAATCAGCCCCAGCATTTT.

The chain recombines TRBV7-8 with TRBJ2-7; 8 bases fit TRBD2. This CDR3 region has 14 residues. Germline V gene lookup returns CDR1 SGHVS and CDR2 FQNEAQ. Losses at the gene ends were 5 bases for V and 3 bases for J; bases not matched to a gene: 6. CDR3 in amino acids: CASSPGLVLYEQYF. CDR3 in DNA: TGTGCCAGCAGCCCGGGACTAGTCCTCTACGAGCAGTACTTC.